These T cell receptor beta chains were read from a single sample in a study of T cells in localized non-small cell lung cancer. Data came from immunoSEQ multiplex PCR; TCRdb stores just in-frame clones and leaves some out. The table records approximately 28,000 clones, approximately 83% of them present only once. The sequenced sample was peripheral blood mononuclear cells, obtained before any cancer treatment. The receptors come from a man aged 35 to 69 with stage III lung adenocarcinoma. Each CDR3 is given with its conserved first and last residue. The order of the fields is V gene, D gene, J gene, clone size, CDR3 protein, CDR3 DNA. D genes are given only for firm matches. Only part of the rows carry a size: once, few, many, or a class if the clone is expanded.

TRBV11-2	.	TRBJ2-1	.	CASSLVGGRSYNEQFF	TGTGCCAGCAGCTTAGTGGGGGGCCGGTCCTACAATGAGCAGTTCTTC
TRBV6-1	TRBD1	TRBJ1-1	.	CASGQGDRYTEAFF	TGTGCCAGCGGACAGGGAGACCGATACACTGAAGCTTTCTTT
TRBV11-2	TRBD2	TRBJ2-2	once	CASSRIAGVNTGELFF	TGTGCCAGCAGCCGAATAGCGGGGGTGAACACCGGGGAGCTGTTTTTT
TRBV10-2	.	TRBJ2-2	once	CASRVGANTGELFF	TGCGCCAGCAGGGTAGGAGCGAACACCGGGGAGCTGTTTTTT
TRBV25-1	TRBD2	TRBJ2-2	.	CASSDSGGARFGELFF	TGTGCCAGCAGTGACAGCGGGGGGGCTCGATTCGGGGAGCTGTTTTTT
TRBV14	.	TRBJ2-1	.	CASSQEYFLRGYNEQFF	TGTGCCAGCAGCCAAGAGTATTTCCTCCGTGGATACAATGAGCAGTTCTTC
TRBV7-8	.	TRBJ2-4	.	CASQGGKNIQYF	TGTGCCAGCCAGGGTGGCAAAAACATTCAGTACTTC
TRBV11-1	.	TRBJ1-2	.	CASSFSPLGEENGYTF	TGTGCCAGCAGCTTTTCCCCTCTAGGGGAAGAGAACGGCTACACCTTC
TRBV27	.	TRBJ2-7	.	CASSFSGGTAGEQYF	TGTGCCAGCAGTTTCTCAGGTGGCACGGCCGGCGAGCAGTACTTC
TRBV7-9	.	TRBJ1-5	.	CASSLVLSNSNQPQHF	TGTGCCAGCAGCCTTGTGTTAAGCAATAGCAATCAGCCCCAGCATTTT
TRBV9	.	TRBJ2-2	.	CASSVASSNWNTGELFF	TGTGCCAGCAGCGTAGCTTCTAGCAATTGGAACACCGGGGAGCTGTTTTTT
TRBV11-2	TRBD2	TRBJ2-1	few	CASSSMGGTSGFNEQFF	TGTGCCAGCAGCTCGATGGGCGGGACTAGCGGGTTTAATGAGCAGTTCTTC
TRBV6-6	.	TRBJ1-1	.	CASSYRPQGKTEAFF	TGTGCCAGCAGTTACAGACCCCAAGGGAAGACTGAAGCTTTCTTT
TRBV2	.	TRBJ1-6	few	CASSDERDSPLHF	TGTGCCAGCAGTGATGAGAGGGATTCACCCCTCCACTTT
TRBV4-2	.	TRBJ2-7	.	CASSQRGSGYEQYF	TGTGCCAGCAGCCAGAGGGGTAGTGGCTACGAGCAGTACTTC
TRBV30	.	TRBJ2-5	.	CAWSVGQETQYF	TGTGCCTGGAGTGTAGGACAAGAGACCCAGTACTTC
TRBV28	TRBD1	TRBJ2-1	.	CASSSYGQGKGNEQFF	TGTGCCAGCAGTTCCTACGGACAGGGTAAAGGCAATGAGCAGTTCTTC
TRBV5-4	.	TRBJ1-1	.	CASSDLGPTITQAFF	TGTGCCAGCAGCGACTTGGGCCCCACTATTACCCAAGCTTTCTTT
TRBV5-1	TRBD2	TRBJ2-2	once	CASFTGGTNTGELFF	TGCGCCAGCTTTACGGGAGGGACGAACACCGGGGAGCTGTTTTTT
TRBV10-3	TRBD1	TRBJ1-1	.	CAIRETGTGNTEAFF	TGTGCCATCAGAGAAACCGGGACAGGAAACACTGAAGCTTTCTTT
TRBV19	.	TRBJ2-4	few	CASSVRTDLNIQYF	TGTGCCAGTAGTGTGAGGACAGACCTAAACATTCAGTACTTC
TRBV7-9	TRBD1	TRBJ1-2	.	CASSPETGGNDYGYTF	TGTGCCAGCAGCCCCGAGACAGGGGGCAACGACTATGGCTACACCTTC